The present entry profiles one TCR beta chain with its context. This sample was included in a study of T cell responses to AZD1222 COVID-19 vaccine. With 3 bases removed from V and 4 bases from J, the gap between germline ends came to 22 bases. This CDR3 spans 18 amino acids. Looked up from germline, CDR1 is MNHEY and CDR2 is SMNVEV (reference sequence). TCRdb's copy holds only in-frame clones and misses some; the assay was immunoSEQ multiplex PCR. This sample has around 100,000 clones, with 90% to 95% found just once. The receptor comes from an adult in good health. The chain employs TRBV27 and TRBJ1-5, with D tentatively TRBD1 (6 bases). The sample consisted of peripheral blood, taken on day 0 of AZD1222 vaccination. Here the CDR3 DNA reads TGTGCCAGCAGTTTCCTCTTTGGGGGGCAGATTCCTAATCAGCCCCAGCATTTT. It encodes CASSFLFGGQIPNQPQHF.